This T cell receptor beta chain was sequenced during a study of lymphopenia after photon versus proton radiotherapy. Assay used: immunoSEQ multiplex PCR; TCRdb lists only in-frame clones, some missing. Of around 19,000 clones listed, approximately 84% are singletons. The V end was cut by 3 bases, the J end by 2 bases, with 9 bases between. This CDR3 has 13 residues. Germline V gene sequence: CDR1 SGHRS, CDR2 YFSETQ. As for this clone: Its matching antigen is unknown.

General study findings and limits: After lymphocyte nadir, photon-treated repertoires showed oligoclonal expansion, especially CD8+ Temra.

This chain connects TRBV5-1 to TRBJ2-7; the D gene is possibly TRBD2 (5 bases). This receptor was taken from a woman in her forties or fifties with pancreatic cancer. Sequencing was performed on peripheral blood, taken from a patient treated with photon-based radiotherapy. CDR3 region: CASSSGITYEQYF. As DNA, the CDR3 is TGCGCCAGCAGCTCCGGGATTACCTACGAGCAGTACTTC.